The clone carrying this T cell receptor (beta chain) was seen many times. Its antigen is unidentified. Stable disease denoted Graves' hyperthyroidism without ophthalmopathy progression within 18 months. Each diagnosis drew on symptoms, thyroxine, TRAb, thyroid ultrasound and orbital computed tomography findings. This sample is part of a study of T cells in Graves' hyperthyroidism and ophthalmopathy. The CDR3 has 18 residues. V dropped 3 bases and J dropped 3; count of bases not matched to a gene: 17. Germline V CDR1 and CDR2: SQVTM, ANQGSEA. Amplification of TCR beta CDR3 regions was performed using RNA transcripts as template. TCR CDR3 regions were first amplified by RT-PCR with HTBI primers. A single record per CDR3 protein comes from TCRdb applying MiXCR to the multiplex PCR reads. Of under 700,000 distinct CDR3 sequences detected, 40% to 55% appear once; the ten largest clones hold approximately 8.2%.

Overall study findings and caveats: Separating ophthalmopathy from stable hyperthyroidism was achieved by a 13 V-J model.

This receptor was taken from a woman between 18 and 30 years old with Graves' hyperthyroidism. The rearrangement uses TRBV29-1 and TRBJ1-2; 9 bases fit TRBD1. The sample comprised peripheral blood or thyroid tissue (not recorded which). As DNA, the CDR3 is TGCAGCGTTGACGATGTGGTTGGGACAGGGAAGATCGACTATGGCTACACCTTC. It is translated as CSVDDVVGTGKIDYGYTF.